The 6 T cell receptor beta chains below all came from one sample that was sequenced in a study of blood T cell repertoires in COVID-19. The method was immunoSEQ multiplex PCR; TCRdb's version includes in-frame clones alone and lacks a portion of them. The profile shows some 260,000 clones, roughly 85% of them singletons. What was sequenced was peripheral blood. Source of these receptors: a woman between 18 and 30 years old with acute or convalescent COVID-19.

The V gene is TRBV7-2, the J gene TRBJ2-5, with D possibly being TRBD1 (6 bases). The germline V gene has CDR1 SGHTA and CDR2 FQGNSA. V was shortened by 2 bases and J by 2 bases, with 15 bases between the two germline ends. CDR3 length equals 16 residues. The CDR3 DNA is TGTGCCAGCAGCTTATCCGGGGCAGGGGCGCAAGAGACCCAGTACTTC. Its protein is CASSLSGAGAQETQYF.

The chain joins TRBV2 to TRBJ2-1; 7 bases line up with TRBD2. The CDR3 spans 11 residues. J gave up 12 bases and V 3 bases, and 2 bases lay outside the gene matches. Germline CDR1 is SNHLY and CDR2 is FYNNEI. This CDR3 is CASSDGGGQFF. Written as DNA, the CDR3 is TGTGCCAGCAGTGACGGCGGGGGGCAGTTCTTC.

The chain is built from TRBV19 and TRBJ1-5; TRBD1 agrees at 8 bases. CDR1 is LNHDA and CDR2 is SQIVND in the germline V gene (reference sequence). CDR3 length: 13 residues. Trimming at V came to 8 bases and at J to 5 bases, leaving 5 bases not matched to a gene. The CDR3 protein is CASSQGVYQPQHF. The CDR3 coding sequence is TGTGCCAGTTCACAGGGGGTCTATCAGCCCCAGCATTTT.

The CDR3 reads CASSQDIGTGGRNEQFF. DNA of the CDR3: TGCGCCAGCAGCCAAGATATCGGGACAGGGGGCCGAAATGAGCAGTTCTTC. The gene calls are TRBV4-3 and TRBJ2-1, with 12 bases matching TRBD1. Germline-derived CDR1 and CDR2 are LGHNA and YSLEER. CDR3 length: 17 residues. Unmatched junction bases numbered 7, after V lost 0 bases and J lost 7 bases.

The genes are TRBV27 and TRBJ2-7; 7 bases fit TRBD1. The CDR3 sequence is 16 residues long. Germline CDR1 is MNHEY and CDR2 is SMNVEV (reference sequence). Trimming at V came to 4 bases and at J to 2 bases, leaving 11 bases not matched to a gene. The DNA of the CDR3 is TGTGCCAGCAGTTCCTTACCGACAGGGACCCCCTACGAGCAGTACTTC. It is translated as CASSSLPTGTPYEQYF.

The chain recombines TRBV18 with TRBJ1-1; TRBD1 is a possible D gene (6 bases). Per germline, CDR1 KGHSH and CDR2 LQKENI. The CDR3 spans 13 residues. V dropped 3 bases and J dropped 4 bases, with 9 bases sitting between them. DNA for the CDR3: TGTGCCAGCTCACCTCCACAGGGCACTGAAGCTTTCTTT. This codes for CASSPPQGTEAFF. Drawing the rest from reference TRBV18 and TRBJ1-1, the complete variable domain is NAGVMQNPRHLVRRRGQEARLRCSPMKGHSHVYWYRQLPEEGLKFMVYLQKENIIDESGMPKERFSAEFPKEGPSILRIQQVVRGDSAAYFCASSPPQGTEAFFGQGTRLTVV.